This entry features one T cell receptor (beta chain) sequence. Original processing notes: Reference gene primers were amplified, and this amplification served to estimate nucleated cell counts. Assay: immunoSEQ multiplex PCR; the TCRdb copy retains only in-frame clones and omits some. From that table come the V and J calls and clone size; the DNA was used to work out D and trimming. The repertoire holds around 78,000 clones, with around nine tenths as singletons. This entry is derived from a study of blood T cell repertoires in COVID-19. Between the trimmed V and J ends, which lost 4 bases and 5 bases, there was a span of 14 bases. CDR1 and CDR2 (germline): MNHEY, SMNVEV (reference sequence). There are 15 residues in the CDR3.

This TCR was sampled from a woman aged 60-70 years with acute or convalescent COVID-19. The genes are TRBV27 and TRBJ2-2; D call uncertain. Sample: peripheral blood. In DNA form, the CDR3 reads TGTGCCAGCAGTTCCCCCTCCGGAGTTACCGGGGAGCTGTTTTTT. Amino acids: CASSSPSGVTGELFF.